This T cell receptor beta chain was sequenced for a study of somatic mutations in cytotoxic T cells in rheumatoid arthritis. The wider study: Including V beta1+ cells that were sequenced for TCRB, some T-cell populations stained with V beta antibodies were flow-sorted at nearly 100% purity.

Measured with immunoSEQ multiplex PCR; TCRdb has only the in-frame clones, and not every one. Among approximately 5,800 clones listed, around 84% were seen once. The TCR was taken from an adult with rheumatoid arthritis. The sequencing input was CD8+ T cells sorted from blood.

The DNA of the CDR3 is TGTGCCAGCAGCTTGTTTTCAGGGGAAAGCTACGAGCAGTACTTC. Its protein is CASSLFSGESYEQYF. This chain uses TRBV5-5 with TRBJ2-7; maybe TRBD1 (6 bases). Between the trimmed V and J ends, which lost 1 base and 3 bases, there was a span of 14 bases. Germline V gene sequence: CDR1 SGHKS, CDR2 YYEKEE (reference sequence). CDR3 length: 15 amino acids.